This paragraph covers one T cell receptor (beta chain) sequence. Its binding antigen is unknown. It has no much larger one-base neighbor in the sample; base qualities were not kept. From each donor, a single peripheral blood sample of around 120 mL on average was drawn into heparinised tubes. Naive, central memory, regulatory and stem cell-like memory CD4+ T cells were sorted on a BD FACSAria II using a panel including CD45RO, CCR7, CD25, CD127, CD95 and CD27. All sorted populations exceeded 95% purity. PBMCs were isolated right away by Lymphoprep density gradient centrifugation and were stained directly, without culture. So that batch effects would be minimized, each experiment stained and sorted samples in pairs, pairing one healthy donor with one patient. V loses 2 bases, J loses 10 bases, and the germline ends lie 9 bases apart. The CDR3 spans 12 residues, from the cysteine through the phenylalanine. This entry keeps only the CDR3 DNA: 36 bases, framed from base 1. CDR1 and CDR2 (SGHAT, FQNNGV) derive from the germline V gene.

The record originates from a study of beta chain features in type 1 diabetes (dated by TCRdb to 2016 to 2018). For the wider study: Mean age, gender distribution, total cell number and subset yield did not differ between patients and healthy donors. The study compared TCRB repertoires of sorted circulating CD4+ T cell subsets between recently diagnosed type 1 diabetes patients and matched healthy donors. Naive and central memory subsets were obtained from all 30 or so donors, but regulatory and stem cell-like memory subsets were isolated from only 8 patients and 8 healthy donors. Across all samples, 107,917,701 sorted cells were examined, and cell number per subset correlated strongly with RNA yield. Summary of the overall study and its limitations: PCR may preferentially amplify shorter templates, but because patient and control samples were amplified and corrected together, any resulting skew would affect both groups equally. Because cDNA rather than genomic DNA was sequenced, highly expressing activated cells could have been over-represented, although no difference in activation and CD3 levels was found between groups. Because the HLA sub-analyses included only small numbers of individuals, any influence of HLA type on TCRB rearrangement was left unresolved. Naive, central memory and regulatory TCRB repertoires appeared to be more alike among patients than among healthy donors. Patients with type 1 diabetes made fewer insertions and deleted more nucleotides at VDJ recombination sites, implying thymic rearrangement abnormalities. Type 1 diabetes patients showed a moderate but significant shortening of TCRB CDR3 length in all four CD4+ subsets.

The High Capacity cDNA Reverse Transcription Kit was used to reverse transcribe all of the isolated RNA, meaning that expressed TCRB transcripts were what got sequenced. Deep immunoSEQ sequencing was applied to naive, central memory and regulatory T cell samples, giving an average of around 3.8 million total reads per sample. Sorted cells were lysed in RLT buffer and RNA was extracted with DNase-treated RNeasy Micro or Mini kits, depending on cell number. Each cell subset was processed separately to prevent cross-contamination, with patient and healthy donor samples processed together. The immunoSEQ multiplex PCR was used to amplify TCRB sequences from cDNA, generating 87-bp fragments that spanned the CDR3 region. Amplicons were sequenced on the Illumina HiSeq platform. As for the original processing: PCR bias was corrected computationally using synthetic template baselines, and reads within Hamming distance 2 were collapsed, with unmergeable singletons discarded. Reads were aligned against IMGT to assign V, D and J genes, CDR3 length and insertions or deletions at six rearrangement sites. Within each subset, clonotype counts were normalized to the number of sorted cells before true diversity and Gini coefficients were calculated with the tcR R package. Repertoire sharing was quantified using the overlap coefficient calculated on TCRB nucleotide sequences. Out-of-frame TCRB sequences from naive cells were analyzed to stand in for the pre-selection repertoire. The immuneACCESS repertoire file appears here via TCRdb, limited to in-frame rearrangements. These files lack a portion of the clones; in checked studies, under half of the deficit traces to unresolved V genes, and the cause of the others is not known. V and J calls and clone size are those listed in that table; D and trimming were worked out from the DNA. A total of 150,000 to 200,000 clones appear in this sample, over 55% of them only once. About 0.1% of the sample lies in the top ten.

Specimen: naive CD4+ T cells from blood. Explained via the paper, the cell subset or site label denotes: true naive CD4+ T cells. The sequence links TRBV11-2 to TRBJ2-1, with TRBD1 perhaps the D gene, on 5 matching bases. The sequence was collected from a man aged 25-40 years with type 1 diabetes. The DNA sequence is as follows: TGTGCCAGCAGCTTAACAGGATCCGAGCAGTTCTTC. Its protein reads: CASSLTGSEQFF.